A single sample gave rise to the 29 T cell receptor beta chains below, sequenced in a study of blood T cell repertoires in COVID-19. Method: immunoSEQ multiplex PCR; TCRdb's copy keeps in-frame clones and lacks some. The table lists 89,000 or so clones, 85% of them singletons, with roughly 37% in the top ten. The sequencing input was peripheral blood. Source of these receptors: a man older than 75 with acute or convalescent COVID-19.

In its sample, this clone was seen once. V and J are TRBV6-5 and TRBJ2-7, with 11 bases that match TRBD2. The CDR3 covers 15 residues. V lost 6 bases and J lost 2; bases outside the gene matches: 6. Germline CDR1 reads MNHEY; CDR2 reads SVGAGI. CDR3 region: CASSQTSGKTYEQYF. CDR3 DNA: TGTGCCAGCAGCCAGACTAGCGGGAAAACCTACGAGCAGTACTTC.

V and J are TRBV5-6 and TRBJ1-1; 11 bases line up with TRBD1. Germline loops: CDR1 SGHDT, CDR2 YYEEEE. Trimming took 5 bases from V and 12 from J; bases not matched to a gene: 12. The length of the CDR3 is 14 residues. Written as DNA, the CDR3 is TGTGCCAGCAGTTCTGAACTGGACAGGGGGCATACTTTCTTT. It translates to CASSSELDRGHTFF.

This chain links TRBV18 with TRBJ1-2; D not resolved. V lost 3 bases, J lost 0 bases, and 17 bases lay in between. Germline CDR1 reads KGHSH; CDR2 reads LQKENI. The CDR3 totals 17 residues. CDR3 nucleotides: TGTGCCAGCTCACCGAACCAAGTTAAACAAGCTAACTATGGCTACACCTTC. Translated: CASSPNQVKQANYGYTF.

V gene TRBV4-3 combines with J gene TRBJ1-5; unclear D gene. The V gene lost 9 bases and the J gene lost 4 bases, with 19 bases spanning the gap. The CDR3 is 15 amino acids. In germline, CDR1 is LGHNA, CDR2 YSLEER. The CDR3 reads CARGRSACSNQPQHF. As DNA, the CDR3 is TGCGCCAGGGGGAGGTCTGCTTGTTCAAATCAGCCCCAGCATTTT.

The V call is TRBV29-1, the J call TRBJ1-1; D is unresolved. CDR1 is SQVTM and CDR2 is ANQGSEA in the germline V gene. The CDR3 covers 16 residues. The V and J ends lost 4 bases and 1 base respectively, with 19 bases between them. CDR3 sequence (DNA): TGCAGCGTTGTTCGAGGGATCGGTATCTCGAACACTGAAGCTTTCTTT. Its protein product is CSVVRGIGISNTEAFF.

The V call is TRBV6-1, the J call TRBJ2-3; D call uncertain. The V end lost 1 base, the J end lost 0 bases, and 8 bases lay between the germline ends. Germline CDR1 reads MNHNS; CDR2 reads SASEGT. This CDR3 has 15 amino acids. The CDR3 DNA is TGTGCCAGCAGTGAAGGGGCTGGGAGCACAGATACGCAGTATTTT. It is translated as CASSEGAGSTDTQYF.

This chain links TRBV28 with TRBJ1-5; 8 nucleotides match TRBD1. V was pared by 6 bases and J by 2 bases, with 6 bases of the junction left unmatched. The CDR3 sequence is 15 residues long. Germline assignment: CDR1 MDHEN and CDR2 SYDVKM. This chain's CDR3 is CASRPQGGGNQPQHF. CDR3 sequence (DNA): TGTGCCAGCAGGCCACAGGGGGGTGGCAATCAGCCCCAGCATTTT.

CDR3 in amino acids: CASSQSPQGPYEQYF. CDR3 sequence (DNA): TGTGCCAGCAGCCAATCACCCCAGGGTCCCTACGAGCAGTACTTC. This chain links TRBV11-2 with TRBJ2-7; D might be TRBD1 (5 bases). The V and J ends lost 5 bases and 2 bases respectively, with 16 bases between them. This CDR3 contains 15 residues. CDR1 is SGHAT, CDR2 FQNNGV, per germline.

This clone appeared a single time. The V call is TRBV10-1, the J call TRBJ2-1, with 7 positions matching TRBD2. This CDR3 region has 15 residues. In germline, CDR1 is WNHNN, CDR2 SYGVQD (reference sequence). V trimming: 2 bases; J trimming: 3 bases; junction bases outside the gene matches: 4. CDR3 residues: CASSEVRGSYNEQFF. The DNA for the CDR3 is TGCGCCAGCAGTGAGGTTCGCGGGAGCTACAATGAGCAGTTCTTC.

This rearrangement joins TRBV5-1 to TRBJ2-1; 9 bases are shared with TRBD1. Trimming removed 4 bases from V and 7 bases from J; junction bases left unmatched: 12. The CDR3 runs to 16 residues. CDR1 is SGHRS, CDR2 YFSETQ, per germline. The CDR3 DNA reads TGCGCCAGCAGCCTTGAACAGGGACAGGGACGTAATGAGCAGTTCTTC. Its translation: CASSLEQGQGRNEQFF.

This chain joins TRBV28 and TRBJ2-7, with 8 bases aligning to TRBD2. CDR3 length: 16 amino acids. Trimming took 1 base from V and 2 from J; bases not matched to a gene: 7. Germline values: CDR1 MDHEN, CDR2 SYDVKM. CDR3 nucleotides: TGTGCCAGCAGTTTATTGGCCGGCGGGAGGCCCTACGAGCAGTACTTC. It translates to CASSLLAGGRPYEQYF. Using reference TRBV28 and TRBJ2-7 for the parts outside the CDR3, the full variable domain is DVKVTQSSRYLVKRTGEKVFLECVQDMDHENMFWYRQDPGLGLRLIYFSYDVKMKEKGDIPEGYSVSREKKERFSLILESASTNQTSMYLCASSLLAGGRPYEQYFGPGTRLTVT.

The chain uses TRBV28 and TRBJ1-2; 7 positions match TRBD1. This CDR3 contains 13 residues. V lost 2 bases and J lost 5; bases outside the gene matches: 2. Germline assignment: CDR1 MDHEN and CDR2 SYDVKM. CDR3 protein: CASSLPTGYGYTF. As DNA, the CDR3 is TGTGCCAGCAGTTTACCGACAGGGTATGGCTACACCTTC.

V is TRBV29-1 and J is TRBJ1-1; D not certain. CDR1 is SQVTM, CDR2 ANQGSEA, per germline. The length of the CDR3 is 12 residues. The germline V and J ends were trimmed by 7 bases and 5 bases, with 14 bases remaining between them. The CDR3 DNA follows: TGCAGCGCCTCTTCGGGAACTACTGAAGCTTTCTTT. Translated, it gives CSASSGTTEAFF.

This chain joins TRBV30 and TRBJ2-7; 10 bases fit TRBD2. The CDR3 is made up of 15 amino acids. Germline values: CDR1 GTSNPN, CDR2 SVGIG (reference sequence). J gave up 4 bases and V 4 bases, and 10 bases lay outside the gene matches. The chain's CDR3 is CAWTPRPGLAYEQYF. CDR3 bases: TGTGCCTGGACCCCGCGACCGGGACTAGCGTACGAGCAGTACTTC.

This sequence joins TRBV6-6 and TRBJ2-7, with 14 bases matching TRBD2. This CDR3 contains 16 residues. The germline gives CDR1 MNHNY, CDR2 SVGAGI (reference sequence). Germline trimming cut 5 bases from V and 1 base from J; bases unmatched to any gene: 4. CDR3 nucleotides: TGTGCCAGCAGTCGACTAGCGGGAGGGCTTTCCTACGAGCAGTACTTC. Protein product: CASSRLAGGLSYEQYF.

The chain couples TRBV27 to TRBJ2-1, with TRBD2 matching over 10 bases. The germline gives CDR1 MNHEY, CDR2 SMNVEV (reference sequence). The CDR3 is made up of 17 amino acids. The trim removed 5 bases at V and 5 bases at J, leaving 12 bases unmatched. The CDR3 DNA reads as TGTGCCAGCAGTCCCTTCTTGTTAGCGGGAGGCGACAATGAGCAGTTCTTC. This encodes CASSPFLLAGGDNEQFF.

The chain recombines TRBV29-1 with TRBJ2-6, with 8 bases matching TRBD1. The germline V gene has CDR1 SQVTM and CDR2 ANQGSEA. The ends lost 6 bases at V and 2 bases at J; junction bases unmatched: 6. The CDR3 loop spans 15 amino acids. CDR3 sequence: CSVGQGGAGANVLTF. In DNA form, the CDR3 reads TGCAGCGTAGGACAGGGAGGCGCTGGGGCCAACGTCCTGACTTTC.

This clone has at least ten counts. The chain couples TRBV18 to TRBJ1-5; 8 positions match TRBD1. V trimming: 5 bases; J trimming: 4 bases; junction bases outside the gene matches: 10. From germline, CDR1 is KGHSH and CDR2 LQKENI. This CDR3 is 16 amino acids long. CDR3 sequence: CASSEGTGDMNQPQHF. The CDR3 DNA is TGTGCCAGCTCAGAAGGGACAGGCGACATGAATCAGCCCCAGCATTTT. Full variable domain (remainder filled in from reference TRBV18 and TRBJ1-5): NAGVMQNPRHLVRRRGQEARLRCSPMKGHSHVYWYRQLPEEGLKFMVYLQKENIIDESGMPKERFSAEFPKEGPSILRIQQVVRGDSAAYFCASSEGTGDMNQPQHFGDGTRLSIL.

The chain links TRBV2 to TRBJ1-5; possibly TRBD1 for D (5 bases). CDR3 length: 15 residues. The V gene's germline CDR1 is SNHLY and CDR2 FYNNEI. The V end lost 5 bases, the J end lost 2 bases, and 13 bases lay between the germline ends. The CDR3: CASSKDRAGNQPQHF. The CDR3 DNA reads TGTGCCAGCAGTAAAGACAGAGCCGGCAATCAGCCCCAGCATTTT. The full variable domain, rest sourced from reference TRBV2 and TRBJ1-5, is EPEVTQTPSHQVTQMGQEVILRCVPISNHLYFYWYRQILGQKVEFLVSFYNNEISEKSEIFDDQFSVERPDGSNFTLKIRSTKLEDSAMYFCASSKDRAGNQPQHFGDGTRLSIL.

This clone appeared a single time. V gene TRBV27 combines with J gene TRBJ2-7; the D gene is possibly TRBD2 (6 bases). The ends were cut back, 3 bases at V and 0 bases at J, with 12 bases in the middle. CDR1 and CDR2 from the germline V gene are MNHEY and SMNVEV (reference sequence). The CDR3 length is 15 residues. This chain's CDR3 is CASSFFSRGSYEQYF. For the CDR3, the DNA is TGTGCCAGCAGTTTCTTTTCGCGGGGCTCCTACGAGCAGTACTTC.

This CDR3 is CASSPEGGGAYGYTF. The CDR3 nucleotides read TGTGCCAGCTCACCGGAAGGAGGGGGCGCCTATGGCTACACCTTC. The chain employs TRBV18 and TRBJ1-2, with TRBD1 matching over 7 bases. After removal of 3 bases from V and 4 bases from J, the junction contained 8 bases not matched to a gene. CDR3 length: 15 amino acids. Germline assignment: CDR1 KGHSH and CDR2 LQKENI.

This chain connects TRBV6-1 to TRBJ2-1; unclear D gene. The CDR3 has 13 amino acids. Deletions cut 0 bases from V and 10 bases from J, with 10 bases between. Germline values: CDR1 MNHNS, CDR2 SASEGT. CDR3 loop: CASSEAGLSEQFF. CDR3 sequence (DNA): TGTGCCAGCAGTGAAGCGGGCCTCAGCGAGCAGTTCTTC.

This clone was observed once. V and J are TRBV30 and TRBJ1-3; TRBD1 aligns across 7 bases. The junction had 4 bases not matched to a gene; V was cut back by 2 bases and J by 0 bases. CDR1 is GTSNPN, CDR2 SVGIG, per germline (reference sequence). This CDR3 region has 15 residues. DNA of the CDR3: TGTGCCTGGAGTAGGGACAGTAACTCTGGAAACACCATATATTTT. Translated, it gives CAWSRDSNSGNTIYF.

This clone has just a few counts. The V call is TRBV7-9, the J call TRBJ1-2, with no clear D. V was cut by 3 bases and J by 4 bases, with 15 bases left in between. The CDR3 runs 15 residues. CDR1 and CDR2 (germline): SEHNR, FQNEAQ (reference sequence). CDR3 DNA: TGTGCCAGCAGCTTGTATTCCACAGCCTCCTATGGCTACACCTTC. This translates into CASSLYSTASYGYTF.

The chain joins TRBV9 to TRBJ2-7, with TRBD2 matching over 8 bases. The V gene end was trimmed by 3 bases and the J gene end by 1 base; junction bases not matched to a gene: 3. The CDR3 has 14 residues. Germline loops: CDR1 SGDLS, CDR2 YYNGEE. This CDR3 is CASSAGGPSYEQYF. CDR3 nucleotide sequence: TGTGCCAGCAGCGCGGGAGGGCCGTCCTACGAGCAGTACTTC.

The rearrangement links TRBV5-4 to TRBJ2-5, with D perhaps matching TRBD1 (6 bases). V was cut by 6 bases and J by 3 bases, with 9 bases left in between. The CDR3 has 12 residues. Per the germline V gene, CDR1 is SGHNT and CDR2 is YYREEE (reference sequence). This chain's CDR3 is CASTGTKETQYF. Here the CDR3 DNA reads TGTGCCAGCACCGGGACAAAAGAGACCCAGTACTTC.

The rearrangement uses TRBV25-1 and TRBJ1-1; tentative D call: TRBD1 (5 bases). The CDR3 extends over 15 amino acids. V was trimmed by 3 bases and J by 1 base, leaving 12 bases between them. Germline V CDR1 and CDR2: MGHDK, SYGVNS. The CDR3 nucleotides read TGTGCCAGCAGTGATTACCCCGGGGGGAACACTGAAGCTTTCTTT. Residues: CASSDYPGGNTEAFF.

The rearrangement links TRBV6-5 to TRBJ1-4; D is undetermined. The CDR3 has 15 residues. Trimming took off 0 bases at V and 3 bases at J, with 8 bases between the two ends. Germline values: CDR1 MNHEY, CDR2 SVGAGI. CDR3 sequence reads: CASSYSEVPNEKLFF. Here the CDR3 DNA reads TGTGCCAGCAGTTACTCAGAGGTTCCTAATGAAAAACTGTTTTTT.

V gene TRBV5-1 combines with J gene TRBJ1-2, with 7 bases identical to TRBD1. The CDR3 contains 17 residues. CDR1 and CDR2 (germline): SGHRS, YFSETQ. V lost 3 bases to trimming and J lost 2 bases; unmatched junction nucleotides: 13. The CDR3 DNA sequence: TGCGCCAGCAGCTCCTCTAAACCGACAGGGCCCAACTATGGCTACACCTTC. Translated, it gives CASSSSKPTGPNYGYTF.